Listed here are 9 T cell receptor beta chains from one sample, sequenced in a study of cytomegalovirus exposure and HLA in healthy donors. PCR used 60 Vbeta primers and 13 Jbeta primers. Produced via immunoSEQ multiplex PCR; TCRdb's table is partial and in-frame only. The sample lists 100,000 to 150,000 clones, approximately 80% occurring once. The sequenced material came from PBMCs. The receptors come from a male donor in good health and CMV-seropositive.

This clone has only a few counts. The chain joins TRBV2 to TRBJ2-7, with a possible D match to TRBD1 (5 bases). Trimming took 6 bases from V and 0 from J, leaving 18 bases between them. The CDR3 has 16 amino acids. Germline assignment: CDR1 SNHLY and CDR2 FYNNEI. The CDR3 sequence: CASRPTRVLTSYEQYF. In DNA, the CDR3 is TGTGCCAGCAGGCCCACCAGGGTCCTTACCTCCTACGAGCAGTACTTC.

The chain has TRBV18 and TRBJ1-5; 10 bases agree with TRBD1. The J segment lost 2 bases and the V segment lost 1 base, leaving 8 bases of the junction unmatched. The CDR3 length is 18 residues. Per germline, CDR1 KGHSH and CDR2 LQKENI. The CDR3 DNA reads as TGTGCCAGCTCACCACGGGGACAGGGGCCCCTTGGCAATCAGCCCCAGCATTTT. Translated: CASSPRGQGPLGNQPQHF.

V and J are TRBV6-5 and TRBJ2-7; D not certain. V lost 0 bases to trimming and J lost 1 base, with 7 bases between them. Germline V CDR1 and CDR2: MNHEY, SVGAGI. The CDR3 is 14 residues long. In nucleotides, the CDR3 is TGTGCCAGCAGTTACTCAGTGGCTTCCTACGAGCAGTACTTC. This encodes CASSYSVASYEQYF.

This chain connects TRBV14 to TRBJ1-2, with D possibly matching TRBD1 (6 bases). V gave up 0 bases and J gave up 7 bases, with 12 bases separating them. The CDR3 extends over 14 amino acids. Per the germline V gene, CDR1 is SGHDN and CDR2 is FVKESK. Here the CDR3 DNA reads TGTGCCAGCAGCCAAGATGTTGGGGGCTTTGGCTACACCTTC. This sequence encodes CASSQDVGGFGYTF.

The J gene is TRBJ1-1, the V gene TRBV16, with TRBD1 matching 9 bases. The CDR3 contains 14 residues. Germline values: CDR1 KGHSY, CDR2 FQNENV. The J segment lost 4 bases and the V segment lost 5 bases, leaving 5 bases of the junction unmatched. CDR3 in DNA: TGTGCCAGCAGCACCCAGACAGGGGGCACTGAAGCTTTCTTT. Translating gives CASSTQTGGTEAFF.

The V gene is TRBV10-1, the J gene TRBJ1-6, with 8 positions matching TRBD1. Per the germline V gene, CDR1 is WNHNN and CDR2 is SYGVQD (reference sequence). The J segment lost 7 bases and the V segment lost 10 bases, leaving 18 bases of the junction unmatched. The CDR3 sequence is 17 residues long. The CDR3: CAILRQGRFLRNSPLHF. CDR3 in DNA: TGCGCCATATTACGACAGGGGCGTTTCTTACGGAATTCACCCCTCCACTTT.

This clone was counted at least ten times. V gene TRBV7-6 combines with J gene TRBJ2-7; a possible D gene is TRBD1 (5 bases). Trimming stripped 0 bases from V and 4 bases from J, with 7 bases between. There are 13 residues in the CDR3. Germline V gene data show CDR1 as SGHVS and CDR2 as FNYEAQ. As DNA, the CDR3 is TGTGCCAGCAGCTTAGCGGCAGGGTACGAGCAGTACTTC. Amino acid sequence: CASSLAAGYEQYF. The full variable domain, rest sourced from reference TRBV7-6 and TRBJ2-7, is GAGVSQSPRYKVTKRGQDVALRCDPISGHVSLYWYRQALGQGPEFLTYFNYEAQQDKSGLPNDRFSAERPEGSISTLTIQRTEQRDSAMYRCASSLAAGYEQYFGPGTRLTVT.

This rearrangement joins TRBV28 to TRBJ1-4; 8 bases match TRBD1. Germline V lookup: CDR1 MDHEN, CDR2 SYDVKM. V lost 3 bases, J lost 6 bases, and 9 bases stayed unmatched. The length of the CDR3 is 16 residues. The CDR3 DNA reads TGTGCCAGCAGTTTGCACAGGGGGTTGTTAGATGAAAAACTGTTTTTT. It specifies CASSLHRGLLDEKLFF.

In its sample, this clone was seen a few times. In nucleotides, the CDR3 is TGTGCCAGCAGCGTAGCCCTCGGGAGAGCGGAGACCCAGTACTTC. Translated: CASSVALGRAETQYF. V is TRBV9 and J is TRBJ2-5; the D gene is possibly TRBD2 (6 bases). This CDR3 has 15 residues. V lost 0 bases and J lost 5, with 14 bases in between. CDR1 SGDLS and CDR2 YYNGEE come from the germline V gene.